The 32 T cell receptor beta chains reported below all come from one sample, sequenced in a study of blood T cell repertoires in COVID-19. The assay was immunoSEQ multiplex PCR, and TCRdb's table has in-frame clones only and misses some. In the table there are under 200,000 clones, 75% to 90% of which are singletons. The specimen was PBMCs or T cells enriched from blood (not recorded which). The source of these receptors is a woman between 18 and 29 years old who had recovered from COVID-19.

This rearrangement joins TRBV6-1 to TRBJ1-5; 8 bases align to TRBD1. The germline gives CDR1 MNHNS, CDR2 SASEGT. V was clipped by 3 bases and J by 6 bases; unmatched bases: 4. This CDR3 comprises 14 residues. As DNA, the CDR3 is TGTGCCAGCAGTGAGACAGGGGAGGGTCAGCCCCAGCATTTT. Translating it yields CASSETGEGQPQHF.

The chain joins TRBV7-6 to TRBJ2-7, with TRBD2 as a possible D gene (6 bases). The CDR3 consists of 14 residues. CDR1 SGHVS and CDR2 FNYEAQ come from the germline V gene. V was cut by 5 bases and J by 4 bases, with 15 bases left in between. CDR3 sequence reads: CASSAPGLPYEQYF. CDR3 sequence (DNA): TGTGCCAGCAGCGCCCCGGGACTTCCATACGAGCAGTACTTC.

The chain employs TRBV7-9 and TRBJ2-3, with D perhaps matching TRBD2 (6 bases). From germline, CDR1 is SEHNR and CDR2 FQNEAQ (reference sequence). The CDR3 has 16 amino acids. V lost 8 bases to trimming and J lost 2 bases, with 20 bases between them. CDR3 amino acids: CASSSEGGTFTDTQYF. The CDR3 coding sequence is TGTGCCAGCTCATCAGAGGGAGGAACATTCACAGATACGCAGTATTTT.

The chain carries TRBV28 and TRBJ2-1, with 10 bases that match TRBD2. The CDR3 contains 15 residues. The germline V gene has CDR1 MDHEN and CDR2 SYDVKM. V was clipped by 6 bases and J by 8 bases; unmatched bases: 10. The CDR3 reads CASSPGLASTYEQFF. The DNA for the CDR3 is TGTGCCAGCAGCCCGGGACTAGCGTCTACCTATGAGCAGTTCTTC.

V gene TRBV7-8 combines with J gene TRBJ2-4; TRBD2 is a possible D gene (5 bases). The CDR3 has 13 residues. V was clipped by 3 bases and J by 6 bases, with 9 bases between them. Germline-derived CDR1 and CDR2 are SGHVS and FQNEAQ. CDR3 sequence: CASSLVGRNIQYF. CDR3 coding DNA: TGTGCCAGCAGCTTGGTGGGGAGAAACATTCAGTACTTC.

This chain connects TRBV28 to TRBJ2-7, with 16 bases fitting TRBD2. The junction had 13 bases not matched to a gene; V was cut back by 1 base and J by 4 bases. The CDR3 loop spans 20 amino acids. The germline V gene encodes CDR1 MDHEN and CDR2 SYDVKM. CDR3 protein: CASSLSSGLAGGPYQYEQYF. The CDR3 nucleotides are TGTGCCAGCAGTTTATCCTCGGGACTAGCGGGAGGGCCGTACCAATACGAGCAGTACTTC.

The CDR3 nucleotides read TGTGCCTGGAGTGTAGCGGTATTGAGCCCCTCTAACTATGGCTACACCTTC. Translating gives CAWSVAVLSPSNYGYTF. The chain carries TRBV30 and TRBJ1-2, with unresolved D. Germline loops: CDR1 GTSNPN, CDR2 SVGIG (reference sequence). The V and J ends lost 0 bases and 0 bases respectively, with 17 bases between them. The CDR3 has 17 residues. The variable domain in full, completed from reference TRBV30 and TRBJ1-2, reads SQTIHQWPATLVQPVGSPLSLECTVEGTSNPNLYWYRQAAGRGLQLLFYSVGIGQISSEVPQNLSASRPQDRQFILSSKKLLLSDSGFYLCAWSVAVLSPSNYGYTFGSGTRLTVV.

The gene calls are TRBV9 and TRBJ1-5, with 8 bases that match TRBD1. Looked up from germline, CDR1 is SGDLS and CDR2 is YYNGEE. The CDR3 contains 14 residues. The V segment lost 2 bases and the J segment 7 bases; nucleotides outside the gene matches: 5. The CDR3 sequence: CASSVGQGNQPQHF. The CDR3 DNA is TGTGCCAGCAGCGTTGGACAGGGAAACCAGCCCCAGCATTTT.

CDR3 sequence reads: CASGLVRDTQYF. The CDR3, as DNA: TGTGCTAGTGGTTTGGTTAGAGATACGCAGTATTTT. The chain has TRBV12-5 and TRBJ2-3; D is undetermined. This CDR3 region has 12 residues. Germline CDR1 LGHNT, CDR2 FRNRAP. Deletions cut 0 bases from V and 5 bases from J, with 3 bases between.

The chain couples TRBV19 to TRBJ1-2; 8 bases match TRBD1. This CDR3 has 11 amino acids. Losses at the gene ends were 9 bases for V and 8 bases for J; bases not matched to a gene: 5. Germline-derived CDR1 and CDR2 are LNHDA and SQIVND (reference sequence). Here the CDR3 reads CASETGEGYTF. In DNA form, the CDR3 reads TGTGCCAGCGAGACAGGGGAAGGCTACACCTTC. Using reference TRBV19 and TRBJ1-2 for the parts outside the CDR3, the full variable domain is DGGITQSPKYLFRKEGQNVTLSCEQNLNHDAMYWYRQDPGQGLRLIYYSQIVNDFQKGDIAEGYSVSREKKESFPLTVTSAQKNPTAFYLCASETGEGYTFGSGTRLTVV.

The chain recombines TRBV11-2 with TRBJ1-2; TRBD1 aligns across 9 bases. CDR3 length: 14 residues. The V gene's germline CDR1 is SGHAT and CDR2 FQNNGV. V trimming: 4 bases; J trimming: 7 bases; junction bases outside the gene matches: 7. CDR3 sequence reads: CASSYRGRGTGYTF. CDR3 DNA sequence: TGTGCCAGCAGCTACAGGGGGCGGGGGACTGGCTACACCTTC.

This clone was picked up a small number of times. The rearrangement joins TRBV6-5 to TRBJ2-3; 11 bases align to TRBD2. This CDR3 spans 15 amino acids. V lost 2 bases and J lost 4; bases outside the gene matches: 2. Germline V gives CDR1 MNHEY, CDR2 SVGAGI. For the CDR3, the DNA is TGTGCCAGCAGTTACACTAGCGGGAGCGCAGATACGCAGTATTTT. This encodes CASSYTSGSADTQYF.

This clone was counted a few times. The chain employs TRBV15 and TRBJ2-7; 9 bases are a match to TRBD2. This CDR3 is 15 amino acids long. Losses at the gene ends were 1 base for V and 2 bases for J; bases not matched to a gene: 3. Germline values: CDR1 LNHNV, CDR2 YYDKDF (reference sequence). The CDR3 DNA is TGTGCCACCAGCAGAGGGGCTAGCGGGACCTACGAGCAGTACTTC. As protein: CATSRGASGTYEQYF.

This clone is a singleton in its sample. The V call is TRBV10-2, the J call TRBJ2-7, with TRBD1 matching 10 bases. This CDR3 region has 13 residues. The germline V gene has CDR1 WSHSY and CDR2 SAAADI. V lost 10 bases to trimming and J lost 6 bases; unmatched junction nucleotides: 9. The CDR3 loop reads CATGGQGGLEQYF. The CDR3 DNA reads TGCGCCACCGGAGGACAGGGGGGACTCGAGCAGTACTTC.

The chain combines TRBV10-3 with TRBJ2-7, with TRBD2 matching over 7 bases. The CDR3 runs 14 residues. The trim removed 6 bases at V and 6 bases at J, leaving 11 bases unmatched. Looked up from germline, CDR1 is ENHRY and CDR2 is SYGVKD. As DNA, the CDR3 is TGTGCCATCAGCCCCGCTGGGAGGGGTGGCGAGCAGTACTTC. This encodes CAISPAGRGGEQYF.

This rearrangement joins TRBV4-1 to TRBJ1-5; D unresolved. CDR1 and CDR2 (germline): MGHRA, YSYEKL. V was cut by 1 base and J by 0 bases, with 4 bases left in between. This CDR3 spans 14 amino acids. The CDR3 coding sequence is TGCGCCAGCAGCCAAGGCTATAGCAATCAGCCCCAGCATTTT. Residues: CASSQGYSNQPQHF.

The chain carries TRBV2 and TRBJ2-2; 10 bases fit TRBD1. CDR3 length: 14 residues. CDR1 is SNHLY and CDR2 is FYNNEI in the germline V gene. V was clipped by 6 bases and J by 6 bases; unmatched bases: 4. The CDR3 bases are TGTGCCAGCAGCAGGACAGGGGGGTCCGGGGAGCTGTTTTTT. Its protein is CASSRTGGSGELFF.

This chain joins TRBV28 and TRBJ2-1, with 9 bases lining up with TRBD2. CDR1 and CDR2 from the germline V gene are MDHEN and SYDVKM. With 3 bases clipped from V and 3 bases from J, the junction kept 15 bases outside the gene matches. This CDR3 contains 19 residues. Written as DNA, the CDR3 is TGTGCCAGCAGTTTTCCCCCCGGTGGCGGGAGGGCCCTCTACAATGAGCAGTTCTTC. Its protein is CASSFPPGGGRALYNEQFF.

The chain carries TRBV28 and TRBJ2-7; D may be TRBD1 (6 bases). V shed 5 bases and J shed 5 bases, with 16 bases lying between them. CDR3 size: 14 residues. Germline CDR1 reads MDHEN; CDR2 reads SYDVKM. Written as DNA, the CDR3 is TGTGCCAGCAGTCGACTGACAGGTAGGAACGAGCAGTACTTC. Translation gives CASSRLTGRNEQYF.

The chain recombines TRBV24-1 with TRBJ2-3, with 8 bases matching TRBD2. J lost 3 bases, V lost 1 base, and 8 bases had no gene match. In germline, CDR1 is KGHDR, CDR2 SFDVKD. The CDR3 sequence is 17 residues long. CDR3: CATSDFRVSSGTDTQYF. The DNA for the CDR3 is TGTGCCACCAGTGATTTCCGAGTCTCTAGCGGGACAGATACGCAGTATTTT.

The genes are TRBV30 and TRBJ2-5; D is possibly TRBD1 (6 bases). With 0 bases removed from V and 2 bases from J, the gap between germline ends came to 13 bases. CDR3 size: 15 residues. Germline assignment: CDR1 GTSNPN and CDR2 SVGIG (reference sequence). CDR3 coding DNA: TGTGCCTGGAGTGTCCCGGCAGGGGAACAAGAGACCCAGTACTTC. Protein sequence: CAWSVPAGEQETQYF.

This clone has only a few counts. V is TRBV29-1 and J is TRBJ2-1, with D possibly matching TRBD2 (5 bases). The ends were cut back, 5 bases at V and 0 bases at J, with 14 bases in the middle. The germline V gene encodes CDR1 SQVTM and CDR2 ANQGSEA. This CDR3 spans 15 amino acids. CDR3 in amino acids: CSVPEWAGSYNEQFF. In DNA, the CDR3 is TGCAGCGTTCCAGAATGGGCGGGCTCCTACAATGAGCAGTTCTTC.

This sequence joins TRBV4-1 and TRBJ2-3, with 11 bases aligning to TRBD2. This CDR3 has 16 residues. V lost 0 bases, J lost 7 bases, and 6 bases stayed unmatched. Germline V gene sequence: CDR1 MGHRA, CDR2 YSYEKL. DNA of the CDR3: TGCGCCAGCAGCCAAGATGGAACTAGCGGGAGATATACGCAGTATTTT. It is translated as CASSQDGTSGRYTQYF.

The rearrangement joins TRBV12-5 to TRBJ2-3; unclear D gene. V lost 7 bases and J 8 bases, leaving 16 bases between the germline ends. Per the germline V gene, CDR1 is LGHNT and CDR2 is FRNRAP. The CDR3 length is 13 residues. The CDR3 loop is CASAPSLPGTQYF. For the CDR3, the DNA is TGTGCTAGTGCCCCCAGTTTGCCAGGTACGCAGTATTTT.

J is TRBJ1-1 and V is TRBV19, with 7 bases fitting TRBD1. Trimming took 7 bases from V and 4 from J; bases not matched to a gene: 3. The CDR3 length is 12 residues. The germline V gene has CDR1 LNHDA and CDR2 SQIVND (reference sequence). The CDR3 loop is CASKQGSTEAFF. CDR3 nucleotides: TGTGCCAGTAAACAGGGGTCCACTGAAGCTTTCTTT.

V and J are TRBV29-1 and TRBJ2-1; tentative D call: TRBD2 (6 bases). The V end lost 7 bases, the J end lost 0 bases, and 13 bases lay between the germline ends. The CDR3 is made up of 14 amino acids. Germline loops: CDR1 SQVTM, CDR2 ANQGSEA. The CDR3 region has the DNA TGCAGCGGGTCGGGACTCAGCTCCTACAATGAGCAGTTCTTC. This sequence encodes CSGSGLSSYNEQFF.

The CDR3 sequence is CAQVETGAYEQYF. Here the CDR3 DNA reads TGTGCCCAAGTCGAGACAGGGGCCTACGAGCAGTACTTC. The chain combines TRBV30 with TRBJ2-7; the match to TRBD1 covers 8 bases. The V segment lost 8 bases and the J segment 2 bases; nucleotides outside the gene matches: 8. This CDR3 comprises 13 residues. CDR1 is GTSNPN and CDR2 is SVGIG in the germline V gene (reference sequence). The whole variable domain, filled in from reference TRBV30 and TRBJ2-7, reads SQTIHQWPATLVQPVGSPLSLECTVEGTSNPNLYWYRQAAGRGLQLLFYSVGIGQISSEVPQNLSASRPQDRQFILSSKKLLLSDSGFYLCAQVETGAYEQYFGPGTRLTVT.

CDR3 sequence reads: CASSHVSGLADYEQYF. CDR3 bases: TGTGCCAGCAGCCACGTTAGCGGACTAGCGGACTACGAGCAGTACTTC. The chain combines TRBV4-2 with TRBJ2-7; TRBD2 aligns across 10 bases. Germline V gene sequence: CDR1 LGHNA, CDR2 YNFKEQ. The CDR3 covers 16 residues. J lost 3 bases, V lost 3 bases, and 8 bases had no gene match.

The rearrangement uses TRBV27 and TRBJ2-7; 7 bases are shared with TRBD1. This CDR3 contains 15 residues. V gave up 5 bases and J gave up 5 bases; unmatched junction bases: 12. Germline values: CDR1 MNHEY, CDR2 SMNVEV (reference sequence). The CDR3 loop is CASSRQGVLLDEQYF. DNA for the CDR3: TGTGCCAGCAGTCGCCAGGGGGTACTACTCGACGAGCAGTACTTC.

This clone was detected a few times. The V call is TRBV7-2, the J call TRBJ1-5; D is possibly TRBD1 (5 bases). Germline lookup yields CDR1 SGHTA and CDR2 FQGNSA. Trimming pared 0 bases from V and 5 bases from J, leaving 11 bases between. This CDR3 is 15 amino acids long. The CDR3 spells CASSLAGGSYQPQHF. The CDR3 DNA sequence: TGTGCCAGCAGCTTAGCCGGGGGAAGTTATCAGCCCCAGCATTTT.

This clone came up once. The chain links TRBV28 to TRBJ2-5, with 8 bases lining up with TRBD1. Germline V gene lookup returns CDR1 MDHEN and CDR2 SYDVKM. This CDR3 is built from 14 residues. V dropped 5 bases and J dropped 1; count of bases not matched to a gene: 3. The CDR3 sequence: CASSPGTGQETQYF. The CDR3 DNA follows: TGTGCCAGCAGTCCGGGGACAGGCCAAGAGACCCAGTACTTC. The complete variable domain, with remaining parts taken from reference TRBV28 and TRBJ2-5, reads DVKVTQSSRYLVKRTGEKVFLECVQDMDHENMFWYRQDPGLGLRLIYFSYDVKMKEKGDIPEGYSVSREKKERFSLILESASTNQTSMYLCASSPGTGQETQYFGPGTRLLVL.

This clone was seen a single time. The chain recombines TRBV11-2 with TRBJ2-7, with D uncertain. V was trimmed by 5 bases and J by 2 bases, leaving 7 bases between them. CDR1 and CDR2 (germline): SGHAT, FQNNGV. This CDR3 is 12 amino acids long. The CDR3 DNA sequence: TGTGCCAGCAGCCCCCCCGCCTACGAGCAGTACTTC. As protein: CASSPPAYEQYF.